Presented here are 21 T cell receptor beta chains from one specimen sequenced in a study of identical twins. TCRdb ran MiXCR on the 5' RACE reads and lists one entry per CDR3 protein. This table has 1.5 million to 2 million distinct CDR3 sequences, less than 35% appearing once. Sequencing was done on a sample of cord blood. These receptors came from a newborn girl in good health.

This rearrangement joins TRBV20-1 to TRBJ1-5; TRBD1 might be the D (6 bases). The V and J ends lost 2 bases and 5 bases respectively, with 10 bases between them. CDR1 DFQATT and CDR2 SNEGSKA come from the germline V gene (reference sequence). The CDR3 contains 13 residues. The CDR3 nucleotides are TGCAGTGCTAGAAAGTACAGGGATCAGCCCCAGCATTTT. Translating it yields CSARKYRDQPQHF.

The chain joins TRBV24-1 to TRBJ2-3; TRBD2 matches at 9 bases. The J segment lost 6 bases and the V segment lost 5 bases, leaving 17 bases of the junction unmatched. The CDR3 sequence is 18 residues long. Germline CDR1 reads KGHDR; CDR2 reads SFDVKD. CDR3 region: CATSGNSGLASTVDTQYF. In DNA, the CDR3 is TGTGCCACCAGTGGTAATTCGGGACTAGCTTCAACTGTGGATACGCAGTATTTT.

This clonotype turned up a few times. The CDR3 loop is CSGSRSSYEQYF. The CDR3 region has the DNA TGCAGTGGAAGCCGGAGCTCCTACGAGCAGTACTTC. The chain carries TRBV20-1 and TRBJ2-7; no firm D call. CDR1 is DFQATT, CDR2 SNEGSKA, per germline (reference sequence). Trimming removed 7 bases from V and 0 bases from J, with 10 bases in between. The CDR3 consists of 12 residues.

Only a few counts were recorded for this clonotype. The J gene is TRBJ2-1, the V gene TRBV6-2 or TRBV6-3; D tentatively fits TRBD1 or TRBD2 (5 bases each). Germline lookup yields CDR1 MNHEY and CDR2 SVGEGT. The CDR3 spans 14 residues. V shed 6 bases and J shed 4 bases, with 13 bases lying between them. The DNA for the CDR3 is TGTGCCAGCAGCCAGCGGACACCTTACAATGAGCAGTTCTTC. Translated: CASSQRTPYNEQFF.

J is TRBJ1-5 and V is TRBV28; the match to TRBD1 covers 7 bases. Per the germline V gene, CDR1 is MDHEN and CDR2 is SYDVKM. This CDR3 is 13 amino acids long. V shed 8 bases and J 3 bases; nucleotides not matched to a gene: 4. CDR3 nucleotide sequence: TGTGCCAGCCTACAGGGGCTCAATCAGCCCCAGCATTTT. Protein: CASLQGLNQPQHF.

The sample holds a few counts of this clonotype. The CDR3 loop is CSASLAGWHTF. CDR3 bases: TGCAGTGCTAGTCTAGCAGGGTGGCACACCTTC. The chain carries TRBV20-1 and TRBJ1-2; the D gene is possibly TRBD1 (5 bases). The CDR3 consists of 11 residues. The germline V gene has CDR1 DFQATT and CDR2 SNEGSKA (reference sequence). The V end lost 3 bases, the J end lost 12 bases, and 14 bases lay between the germline ends.

The chain has TRBV7-2 and TRBJ1-5; maybe TRBD1 (6 bases). The CDR3 is made up of 15 amino acids. V gave up 2 bases and J gave up 7 bases, with 15 bases separating them. CDR1 SGHTA and CDR2 FQGNSA come from the germline V gene. The CDR3 coding sequence is TGTGCCAGCAGCTTACACGGACAGATAGGCCAGCCCCAGCATTTT. It codes for CASSLHGQIGQPQHF.

The chain combines TRBV6-6 with TRBJ1-5, with D perhaps TRBD1 (6 bases). The CDR3 is 15 residues long. The germline gives CDR1 MNHNY, CDR2 SVGAGI (reference sequence). V was trimmed by 8 bases and J by 4 bases, leaving 18 bases between them. The CDR3 DNA is TGTGCCAGCGGCCCAAAGGGGGGGAGTAATCAGCCCCAGCATTTT. Translating it yields CASGPKGGSNQPQHF.

This chain uses TRBV27 with TRBJ2-1, with a possible D match to TRBD2 (7 bases). The germline V and J ends were trimmed by 1 base and 0 bases, with 10 bases remaining between them. CDR1 MNHEY and CDR2 SMNVEV come from the germline V gene (reference sequence). This CDR3 region has 16 residues. The chain's CDR3 is CASSLWGGASYNEQFF. The CDR3 DNA reads TGTGCCAGCAGTTTATGGGGGGGGGCCTCCTACAATGAGCAGTTCTTC.

This clonotype turned up a few times. The chain couples TRBV29-1 to TRBJ2-5; possibly TRBD1 or TRBD2 for D (6 bases each). Germline V lookup: CDR1 SQVTM, CDR2 ANQGSEA. The ends were cut back, 4 bases at V and 3 bases at J, with 12 bases in the middle. There are 13 residues in the CDR3. The CDR3 here is CSVGGASEETQYF. CDR3 bases: TGCAGCGTTGGGGGGGCGTCGGAAGAGACCCAGTACTTC.

The CDR3 loop reads CASSPGFGYGYTF. As DNA, the CDR3 is TGTGCCAGCAGCCCAGGGTTCGGCTATGGCTACACCTTC. The genes are TRBV3-1 and TRBJ1-2; maybe TRBD1 (5 bases). The CDR3 extends over 13 amino acids. Trimming left V 4 bases short and J 4 bases short, with 10 bases between. The germline gives CDR1 LGHDT, CDR2 YNNKEL (reference sequence).

In its sample, this clonotype was seen a few times. The chain recombines TRBV27 with TRBJ1-6; TRBD1 aligns across 7 bases. The CDR3 has 15 residues. Germline V gene data show CDR1 as MNHEY and CDR2 as SMNVEV (reference sequence). V trimming: 8 bases; J trimming: 6 bases; junction bases outside the gene matches: 10. CDR3 DNA: TGTGCCAGCCGCCCAGGGGGAGGGGGTAATTCACCCCTCCACTTT. Translated: CASRPGGGGNSPLHF.

In this sample, this clonotype turned up a few times. The rearrangement links TRBV7-6 to TRBJ2-5; no reliable D call. Deletions cut 1 base from V and 2 bases from J, with 8 bases between. The CDR3 sequence is 14 residues long. In germline, CDR1 is SGHVS, CDR2 FNYEAQ. In nucleotides, the CDR3 is TGTGCCAGCAGCTTAGATGGGGTACAAGAGACCCAGTACTTC. As protein: CASSLDGVQETQYF.

This clonotype showed up just a few times. This sequence joins TRBV28 and TRBJ2-3; 7 bases are shared with TRBD2. V dropped 7 bases and J dropped 2; count of bases not matched to a gene: 12. The CDR3 has 16 amino acids. Germline-derived CDR1 and CDR2 are MDHEN and SYDVKM. The CDR3 sequence is CASTLGGSGTTDTQYF. CDR3 coding DNA: TGTGCCAGCACCCTCGGAGGGAGCGGGACCACAGATACGCAGTATTTT. The variable domain in full, with the rest retrieved from reference TRBV28 and TRBJ2-3, is DVKVTQSSRYLVKRTGEKVFLECVQDMDHENMFWYRQDPGLGLRLIYFSYDVKMKEKGDIPEGYSVSREKKERFSLILESASTNQTSMYLCASTLGGSGTTDTQYFGPGTRLTVL.

V gene TRBV21-1 combines with J gene TRBJ2-5; the DNA was not used to check the table's D call, TRBD2. TRBV21-1 is a known pseudogene. This CDR3 has 15 residues. The CDR3 DNA reads as TGTGCCAGCAGCTCGTTAGCGGGAGTAGAAGAGACCCAGTACTTC. This codes for CASSSLAGVEETQYF.

This chain uses TRBV29-1 with TRBJ2-4; possible D gene TRBD2, 6 bases. CDR1 and CDR2 (germline): SQVTM, ANQGSEA. The CDR3 length is 15 residues. Trimming took 0 bases from V and 3 from J, leaving 12 bases between them. For the CDR3, the DNA is TGCAGCGTTGAAGACCCTCTAGCGCTCAAAAACATTCAGTACTTC. It specifies CSVEDPLALKNIQYF.

The table lists this clonotype with a few counts. The gene calls are TRBV25-1 and TRBJ2-3, with unresolved D. Germline V gene lookup returns CDR1 MGHDK and CDR2 SYGVNS. V lost 1 base to trimming and J lost 5 bases, with 13 bases between them. The CDR3 is made up of 15 amino acids. The CDR3 here is CASSESGQALDTQYF. The DNA of the CDR3 is TGTGCCAGCAGTGAATCGGGTCAGGCCTTAGATACGCAGTATTTT.

The chain employs TRBV19 and TRBJ1-2; 7 nucleotides agree with TRBD1. The germline gives CDR1 LNHDA, CDR2 SQIVND (reference sequence). This CDR3 region has 13 residues. V gave up 3 bases and J gave up 8 bases; unmatched junction bases: 6. The CDR3 nucleotides are TGTGCCAGTAGTATTCAGGGGGATCGCGGCTACACCTTC. Its protein is CASSIQGDRGYTF.

This clonotype was recorded many times. The rearrangement uses TRBV14 and TRBJ1-5; TRBD1 might be the D (5 bases). The ends were cut back, 4 bases at V and 5 bases at J, with 9 bases in the middle. The CDR3 runs 13 residues. The germline CDR1 and CDR2 sequences are SGHDN and FVKESK. The CDR3 is CASSRGFDQPQHF. The CDR3 DNA reads as TGTGCCAGCAGCCGGGGGTTCGATCAGCCCCAGCATTTT. The full variable domain, rest sourced from reference TRBV14 and TRBJ1-5, is EAGVTQFPSHSVIEKGQTVTLRCDPISGHDNLYWYRRVMGKEIKFLLHFVKESKQDESGMPNNRFLAERTGGTYSTLKVQPAELEDSGVYFCASSRGFDQPQHFGDGTRLSIL.

This clonotype appeared a few times. The rearrangement uses TRBV5-1 and TRBJ2-7; D not resolved. The germline V gene has CDR1 SGHRS and CDR2 YFSETQ. V was cut by 3 bases and J by 0 bases, with 13 bases left in between. The CDR3 has 15 residues. The CDR3 protein is CASSSLPSSSYEQYF. The CDR3 DNA reads TGCGCCAGCAGCTCCCTACCGTCGAGCTCCTACGAGCAGTACTTC. Using reference TRBV5-1 and TRBJ2-7 for the parts outside the CDR3, the full variable domain is KAGVTQTPRYLIKTRGQQVTLSCSPISGHRSVSWYQQTPGQGLQFLFEYFSETQRNKGNFPGRFSGRQFSNSRSEMNVSTLELGDSALYLCASSSLPSSSYEQYFGPGTRLTVT.

The chain carries TRBV7-9 and TRBJ2-7; no firm D call. This CDR3 spans 12 amino acids. Trimming took off 4 bases at V and 6 bases at J, with 10 bases between the two ends. The V gene's germline CDR1 is SEHNR and CDR2 FQNEAQ (reference sequence). Here the CDR3 reads CASSSAVGEQYF. The CDR3 coding sequence is TGTGCCAGCAGCTCCGCAGTGGGCGAGCAGTACTTC.